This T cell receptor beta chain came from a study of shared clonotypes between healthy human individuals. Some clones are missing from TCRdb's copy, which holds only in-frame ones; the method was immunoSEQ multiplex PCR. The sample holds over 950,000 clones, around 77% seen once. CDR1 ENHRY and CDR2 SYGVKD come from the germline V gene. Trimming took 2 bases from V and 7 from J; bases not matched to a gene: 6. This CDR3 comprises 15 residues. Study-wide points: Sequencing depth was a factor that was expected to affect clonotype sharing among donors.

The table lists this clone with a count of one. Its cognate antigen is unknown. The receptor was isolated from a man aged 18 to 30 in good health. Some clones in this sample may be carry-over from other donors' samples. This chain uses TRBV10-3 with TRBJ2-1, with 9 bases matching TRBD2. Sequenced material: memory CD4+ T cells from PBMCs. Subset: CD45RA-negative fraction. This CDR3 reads CAISEKREVRNEQFF. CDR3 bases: TGTGCCATCAGTGAGAAGCGGGAGGTTCGGAATGAGCAGTTCTTC.